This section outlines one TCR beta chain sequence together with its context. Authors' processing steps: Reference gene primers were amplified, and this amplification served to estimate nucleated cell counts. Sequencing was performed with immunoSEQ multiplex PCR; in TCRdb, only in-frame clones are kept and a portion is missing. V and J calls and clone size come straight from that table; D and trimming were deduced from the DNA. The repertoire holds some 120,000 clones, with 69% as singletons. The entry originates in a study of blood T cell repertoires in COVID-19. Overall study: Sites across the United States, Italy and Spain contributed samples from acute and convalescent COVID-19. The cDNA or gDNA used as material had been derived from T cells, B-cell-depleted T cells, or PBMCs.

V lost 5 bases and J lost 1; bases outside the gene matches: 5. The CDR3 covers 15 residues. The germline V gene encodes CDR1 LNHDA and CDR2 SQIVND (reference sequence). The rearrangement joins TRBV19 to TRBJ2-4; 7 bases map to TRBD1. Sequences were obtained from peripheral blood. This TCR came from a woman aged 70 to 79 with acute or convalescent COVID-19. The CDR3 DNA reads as TGTGCCAGTAGTCCCACAGGGGTGGCCAAAAACATTCAGTACTTC. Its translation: CASSPTGVAKNIQYF.